Listed here are 18 T cell receptor beta chains from one sample, sequenced in a study of cytomegalovirus exposure and HLA in healthy donors. Primers included in the PCR were 60 Vbeta and 13 Jbeta primers. Some clones are missing from TCRdb's copy, which holds only in-frame ones; the method was immunoSEQ multiplex PCR. The data hold 75,000 to 90,000 clones, with nearly 80% observed a single time. Sequencing was carried out using PBMCs. The origin of the receptors is a woman aged 40 to 50 in good health and CMV-seropositive.

The V call is TRBV5-8, the J call TRBJ2-7; D perhaps matches TRBD2 (6 bases). The germline gives CDR1 SGHTS, CDR2 YDEGEE. Trimming took 5 bases from V and 1 from J, leaving 10 bases between them. The CDR3 runs to 13 residues. CDR3 residues: CASREGMSYEQYF. CDR3 in DNA: TGTGCCAGCAGGGAGGGCATGTCCTACGAGCAGTACTTC.

The rearrangement links TRBV7-3 to TRBJ2-3, with TRBD2 matching over 12 bases. Germline CDR1 SGHTA, CDR2 FQGTGA. With V trimmed by 4 bases and J by 6 bases, 5 bases remained unmatched. This CDR3 has 15 amino acids. Here the CDR3 reads CASSSLAGGWDTQYF. In DNA, the CDR3 is TGTGCCAGCAGCTCCCTAGCGGGGGGGTGGGATACGCAGTATTTT.

A remark on this clone: The same CDR3 arises from other DNA sequences in this sample as well. The CDR3, as DNA: TGTGCCAGCTCTTTCCTCTCCTACGAGCAGTACTTC. This gives the protein CASSFLSYEQYF. The J gene is TRBJ2-7, the V gene TRBV28, with D hard to call. Between the trimmed V and J ends, which lost 8 bases and 0 bases, there was a span of 8 bases. Germline V gene lookup returns CDR1 MDHEN and CDR2 SYDVKM. The CDR3 runs 12 residues.

The rearrangement links TRBV7-2 to TRBJ1-3; D is ambiguous. Trimming took off 1 base at V and 2 bases at J, with 6 bases between the two ends. Per germline, CDR1 SGHTA and CDR2 FQGNSA. This CDR3 comprises 14 residues. The CDR3 DNA sequence: TGTGCCAGCAGCTTAGGACTGGCTGGAAACACCATATATTTT. This translates into CASSLGLAGNTIYF. Combining the CDR3 with reference TRBV7-2 and TRBJ1-3 gives the whole variable domain GAGVSQSPSNKVTEKGKDVELRCDPISGHTALYWYRQSLGQGLEFLIYFQGNSAPDKSGLPSDRFSAERTGGSVSTLTIQRTQQEDSAVYLCASSLGLAGNTIYFGEGSWLTVV.

This chain links TRBV5-4 with TRBJ1-2, with D uncertain. The CDR3 consists of 14 residues. The V end was cut by 2 bases, the J end by 0 bases, with 8 bases between. Germline CDR1 SGHNT, CDR2 YYREEE (reference sequence). The CDR3 DNA sequence: TGTGCCAGCAGCTTAGCAGGTGCTAACTATGGCTACACCTTC. It specifies CASSLAGANYGYTF.

V is TRBV12-2 and J is TRBJ1-3. TRBV12-2 constitutes a pseudogene. The CDR3 is 12 amino acids. The CDR3 region is CASRYYGNTIYF. The CDR3, as DNA: TGTGCAAGTCGCTACTATGGAAACACCATATATTTT.

The chain couples TRBV15 to TRBJ2-3, with 8 positions matching TRBD2. After removal of 1 base from V and 2 bases from J, the junction contained 5 bases not matched to a gene. Per the germline V gene, CDR1 is LNHNV and CDR2 is YYDKDF (reference sequence). This CDR3 has 16 residues. The CDR3, as DNA: TGTGCCACCAGCAGAGGTCGGGGGGGAATCACAGATACGCAGTATTTT. This translates into CATSRGRGGITDTQYF.

This chain connects TRBV20-1 to TRBJ1-4; D is undetermined. Germline-derived CDR1 and CDR2 are DFQATT and SNEGSKA (reference sequence). V lost 6 bases, J lost 8 bases, and 10 bases lay in between. The CDR3 extends over 11 amino acids. CDR3 protein: CSALYQEKLFF. CDR3 in DNA: TGCAGTGCCCTTTACCAGGAAAAACTGTTTTTT.

The V and J genes are TRBV19 and TRBJ1-5; TRBD1 matches 7 bases. Germline assignment: CDR1 LNHDA and CDR2 SQIVND (reference sequence). With 5 bases clipped from V and 3 bases from J, the junction kept 4 bases outside the gene matches. The CDR3 spans 14 residues. The CDR3: CASSVQGTNQPQHF. The CDR3 DNA is TGTGCCAGTAGTGTACAGGGGACCAATCAGCCCCAGCATTTT.

The rearrangement uses TRBV5-4 and TRBJ2-1; possibly TRBD2 for D (7 bases). CDR3 length equals 16 residues. CDR1 SGHNT and CDR2 YYREEE come from the germline V gene (reference sequence). Trimming stripped 2 bases from V and 1 base from J, with 13 bases between. DNA of the CDR3: TGTGCCAGCAGCTTCGAGGGGGGGCGGTCCTACAATGAGCAGTTCTTC. Translated: CASSFEGGRSYNEQFF.

This clone was counted a few times. The chain joins TRBV28 to TRBJ1-2; 9 bases align to TRBD1. The V gene end was trimmed by 5 bases and the J gene end by 9 bases; junction bases not matched to a gene: 10. The CDR3 runs 14 residues. Germline V CDR1 and CDR2: MDHEN, SYDVKM. CDR3 amino acids: CASSIGTGHGSYTF. CDR3 DNA sequence: TGTGCCAGCAGTATAGGGACAGGGCATGGTAGCTACACCTTC.

The chain employs TRBV19 and TRBJ1-1; D perhaps matches TRBD1 (5 bases). The CDR3 is 13 residues long. The V end was cut by 4 bases, the J end by 5 bases, with 11 bases between. Per germline, CDR1 LNHDA and CDR2 SQIVND (reference sequence). In nucleotides, the CDR3 is TGTGCCAGTAGTACACAGGCCCGGACTGAAGCTTTCTTT. It translates to CASSTQARTEAFF.

The gene calls are TRBV19 and TRBJ1-5; D remains unclear. V gave up 4 bases and J gave up 0 bases, with 13 bases separating them. This CDR3 has 16 residues. The V gene's germline CDR1 is LNHDA and CDR2 SQIVND (reference sequence). The CDR3 DNA reads TGTGCCAGTAGTACCGATGAGGACTATAGCAATCAGCCCCAGCATTTT. Translated: CASSTDEDYSNQPQHF.

The chain uses TRBV30 and TRBJ1-5; TRBD1 might be the D (5 bases). This CDR3 region has 12 residues. In germline, CDR1 is GTSNPN, CDR2 SVGIG (reference sequence). V lost 4 bases and J lost 6, with 10 bases in between. The CDR3: CAWTVGGQPQHF. The DNA of the CDR3 is TGTGCCTGGACCGTCGGGGGTCAGCCCCAGCATTTT. Full variable domain (missing parts from reference TRBV30 and TRBJ1-5): SQTIHQWPATLVQPVGSPLSLECTVEGTSNPNLYWYRQAAGRGLQLLFYSVGIGQISSEVPQNLSASRPQDRQFILSSKKLLLSDSGFYLCAWTVGGQPQHFGDGTRLSIL.

This sequence joins TRBV18 and TRBJ2-5, with 9 bases that match TRBD1. The CDR3 runs 17 residues. Trimming at V came to 5 bases and at J to 8 bases, leaving 18 bases not matched to a gene. Germline lookup yields CDR1 KGHSH and CDR2 LQKENI. CDR3 sequence: CASSSPDRGWRRSTQYF. In DNA form, the CDR3 reads TGTGCCAGCTCATCCCCGGACAGGGGATGGAGGAGAAGTACCCAGTACTTC.

V is TRBV7-3 and J is TRBJ2-4, with 12 bases matching TRBD1. J was trimmed by 6 bases and V by 4 bases; bases with no gene match: 1. Germline V gives CDR1 SGHTA, CDR2 FQGTGA. This CDR3 comprises 14 residues. CDR3 loop: CASSSGQGANIQYF. DNA of the CDR3: TGTGCCAGCAGCTCGGGACAGGGGGCAAACATTCAGTACTTC.

The J gene is TRBJ2-1, the V gene TRBV7-2; TRBD1 aligns across 7 bases. The V gene end was trimmed by 6 bases and the J gene end by 2 bases; junction bases not matched to a gene: 7. The CDR3 has 15 amino acids. From germline, CDR1 is SGHTA and CDR2 FQGNSA. The CDR3: CASSSDRATYNEQFF. CDR3 DNA sequence: TGTGCCAGCAGTAGTGACAGGGCGACCTACAATGAGCAGTTCTTC.

The table lists this clone with a count of one. The chain is built from TRBV19 and TRBJ2-2, with TRBD1 matching over 9 bases. CDR1 and CDR2 (germline): LNHDA, SQIVND (reference sequence). V lost 3 bases and J lost 4; bases outside the gene matches: 9. The CDR3 sequence is 17 residues long. The chain's CDR3 is CASSIIPGQGGTGELFF. CDR3 bases: TGTGCCAGTAGTATTATTCCGGGACAGGGCGGCACCGGGGAGCTGTTTTTT.